The clone carrying this T cell receptor beta chain was observed a handful of times. The antigen is not known. This CDR3 is built from 14 residues. Germline lookup yields CDR1 MNHEY and CDR2 SMNVEV (reference sequence). V was clipped by 6 bases and J by 4 bases; unmatched bases: 8. Extraction yielded total RNA from whole blood (unfractionated). During construction of the library, unique molecular identifiers were attached to individual cDNA molecules for quantitative, reproducible TCR counting. In the source study's methods: Across samples, TCR counts had a median of approximately 100,000 and ranged from about 20,000 to 750,000. Via MiXCR, TCRdb re-called the 5' RACE reads, giving one row per CDR3 protein. None of the V and J calls come from the authors' own analysis; TCRdb made them. Of 110,000 or so distinct CDR3 sequences in the sample, 15% to 20% were seen once. These data originate in a study of human T cells and chemical hapten exposure. As for the study in general: TCR yield per sample varied, mainly due to pooled library volumes. Study conclusions and caveats: There was no change with DPC sensitization in TCRs above 1 in 1000 frequency.

This chain links TRBV27 with TRBJ2-7; 8 bases match TRBD2. The sequence was collected from a human donor in good health. This chain's CDR3 is CASRQSGGWYEQYF. The CDR3 nucleotides are TGTGCCAGCAGGCAAAGCGGGGGTTGGTACGAGCAGTACTTC.